Described below is a single T cell receptor beta chain sequence and its context. Its antigen is not known. The test was conducted at deep level. Assay: immunoSEQ multiplex PCR; the TCRdb copy retains only in-frame clones and omits some. The data contain a few million clones, approximately 94% of them singletons. The CDR3 contains 14 residues. Germline V gives CDR1 SGHAT, CDR2 FQNNGV. V was pared by 1 base and J by 11 bases, with 12 bases between. This record comes from a study of shared clonotypes between healthy human individuals. Study as a whole: The plates for each donor numbered three CD4 naive, three CD4 memory, two CD8 naive and one CD8 memory.

Study findings and constraints: Sampling used blood alone; tissue repertoires probably differ.

Material for sequencing was naive CD4+ T cells sorted from blood. Subset: CD45RA+ positively selected. J is TRBJ1-6 and V is TRBV11-2; D is perhaps TRBD1 (5 bases). The receptor's source is a man between 18 and 35 years old in good health. CDR3 DNA: TGTGCCAGCAGCTTAGGAGGGGTAGTAACACCCCTCCACTTT. Encoded protein: CASSLGGVVTPLHF.